These T cell receptor beta chains were read from a single sample in a study of identical twins. A single record per CDR3 protein comes from TCRdb applying MiXCR to the 5' RACE reads. The sample contains some 710,000 distinct CDR3 sequences, around 6% of which appear only once. Sequencing was done on a sample of naive T cells sorted from blood. These receptors were collected from a man younger than 35 in good health. Both conserved end residues are part of each CDR3.

V	CDR3
TRBV20-1	CSVKRTPSTDTQYF
TRBV7-9	CASSSTSGRASNEQFF
TRBV27	CASSLFRGRGLNEQFF
TRBV7-6	CASSLIRGTNEKLFF
TRBV18	CASSPPGGRGYEQYF
TRBV20-1	CSARVHWGSYPINYNEQFF
TRBV3-1	CASSQDPDRATQPQHF
TRBV4-2	CASSQAGRPSGNNEQFF
TRBV20-1	CSALHRGPGANVLTF
TRBV6-5	CASSSAGPGSGNTIYF
TRBV10-3	CAITPGRSTAGELFF
TRBV24-1	CATSGGQGGTDTQYF
TRBV9	CASGPSYGRQAYEHEQFF
TRBV10-2	CASSDSRLAYEQYF
TRBV5-8	CASSPRPYTGELFF
TRBV7-3	CASTQTASTGELFF
TRBV29-1	CSVGPGGGEQYF
TRBV18	CASSPPDSRKQFF
TRBV12-3/TRBV12-4	CASSHPREEGDTIYF
TRBV29-1	CSVEYPAAFNEQFF
TRBV2	CATDSWRGETQYF
TRBV24-1	CATSGAGPYNEQFF
TRBV20-1	CSARDPVEGDNEQFF
TRBV9	CASSVVPAGTNTGELFF
TRBV2	CASSAPAPTQYF
TRBV28	CASSSGRLEQYF
TRBV7-9	CASSLMPGELFF
TRBV6-5	CASSYSIPGGGRYEQYF
TRBV4-3	CASSQGPRDTQYF
TRBV14	CASSQERVGPGANVLTF
TRBV7-9	CASGTGVGPSGANVLTF
TRBV6-1	CASSEAGGGAGPQHF
TRBV4-2	CASSQLDGSSGNTIYF
TRBV7-9	CASSLPWTGDGYTF
TRBV15	CATSGTENSPLHF
TRBV5-1	CASSPGHLNTGELFF
TRBV5-1	CASSGSLQTQYF
TRBV4-3	CASSQDLEGGDEQYF
TRBV12-3/TRBV12-4	CASSWGETVLRLADTQYF
TRBV5-1	CASSLNFGGGEQYF
TRBV11-2	CASSIEGRTGKQETQYF
TRBV18	CASSRPWTGQETQYF
TRBV6-1	CASSMPLGGHSSGEQYF
TRBV29-1	CSVEVGTASAQYF
TRBV12-3/TRBV12-4	CASSLAELLSYEQYF
TRBV7-2	CASSPQGGYEQYF
TRBV11-2	CASSFGTGTTYEQYF
TRBV15	CATSRDLAGAFF
TRBV15	CATSRDHAYRSYEQYF
TRBV20-1	CSARPPTVGGEQYF